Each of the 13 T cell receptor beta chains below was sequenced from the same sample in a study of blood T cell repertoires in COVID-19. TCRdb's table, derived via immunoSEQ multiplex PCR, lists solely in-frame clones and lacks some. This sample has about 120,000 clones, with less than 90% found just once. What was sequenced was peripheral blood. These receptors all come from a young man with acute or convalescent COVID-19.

The CDR3 DNA reads TGTGCCAGCTCGCGAATCCGGGGGGAGACCCAGTACTTC. It encodes CASSRIRGETQYF. The J gene is TRBJ2-5, the V gene TRBV18, with a tentative D call TRBD2 (6 bases). CDR1 and CDR2 from the germline V gene are KGHSH and LQKENI. V was cut by 6 bases and J by 5 bases, with 13 bases left in between. The CDR3 sequence is 13 residues long. Based on the CDR3 plus reference TRBV18 and TRBJ2-5, the full variable domain is NAGVMQNPRHLVRRRGQEARLRCSPMKGHSHVYWYRQLPEEGLKFMVYLQKENIIDESGMPKERFSAEFPKEGPSILRIQQVVRGDSAAYFCASSRIRGETQYFGPGTRLLVL.

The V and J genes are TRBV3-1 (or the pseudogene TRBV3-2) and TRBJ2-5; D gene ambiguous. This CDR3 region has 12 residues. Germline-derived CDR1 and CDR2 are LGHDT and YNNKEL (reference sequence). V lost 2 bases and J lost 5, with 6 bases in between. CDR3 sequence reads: CASSQSLETQYF. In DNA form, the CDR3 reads TGTGCCAGCAGCCAATCCCTGGAGACCCAGTACTTC.

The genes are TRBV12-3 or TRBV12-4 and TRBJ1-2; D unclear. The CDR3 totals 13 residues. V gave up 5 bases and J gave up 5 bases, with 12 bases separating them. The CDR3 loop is CASSRPGVYGYTF. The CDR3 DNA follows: TGTGCCAGCAGTAGACCCGGGGTTTATGGCTACACCTTC.

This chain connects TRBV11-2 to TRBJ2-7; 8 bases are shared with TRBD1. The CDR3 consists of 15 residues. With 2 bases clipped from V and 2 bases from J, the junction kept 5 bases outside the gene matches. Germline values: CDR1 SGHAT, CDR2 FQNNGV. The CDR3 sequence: CASSLLQGAPYEQYF. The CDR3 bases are TGTGCCAGCAGCTTACTTCAGGGGGCTCCCTACGAGCAGTACTTC.

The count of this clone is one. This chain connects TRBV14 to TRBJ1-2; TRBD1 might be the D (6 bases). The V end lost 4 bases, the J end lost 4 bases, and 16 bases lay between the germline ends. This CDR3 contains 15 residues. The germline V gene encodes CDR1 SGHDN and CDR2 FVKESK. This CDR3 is CASSLLQGSSYGYTF. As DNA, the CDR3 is TGTGCCAGCAGCCTACTACAGGGATCTAGCTATGGCTACACCTTC.

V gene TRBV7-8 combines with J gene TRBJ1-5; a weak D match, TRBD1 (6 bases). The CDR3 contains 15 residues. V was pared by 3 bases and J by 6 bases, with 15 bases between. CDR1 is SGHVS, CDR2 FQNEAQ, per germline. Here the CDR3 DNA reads TGTGCCAGCAGCTTGGGGCACAGGGATGGTCAGCCCCAGCATTTT. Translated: CASSLGHRDGQPQHF. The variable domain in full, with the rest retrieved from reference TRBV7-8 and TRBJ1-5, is GAGVSQSPRYKVAKRGQDVALRCDPISGHVSLFWYQQALGQGPEFLTYFQNEAQLDKSGLPSDRFFAERPEGSVSTLKIQRTQQEDSAVYLCASSLGHRDGQPQHFGDGTRLSIL.

This chain's CDR3 is CAISERLAGGLHNEQFF. CDR3 bases: TGTGCCATCAGTGAGAGGCTAGCGGGAGGTCTTCACAATGAGCAGTTCTTC. V gene TRBV10-3 combines with J gene TRBJ2-1; 11 bases match TRBD2. CDR1 is ENHRY, CDR2 SYGVKD, per germline. The CDR3 is made up of 17 amino acids. The V gene end was trimmed by 2 bases and the J gene end by 5 bases; junction bases not matched to a gene: 8.

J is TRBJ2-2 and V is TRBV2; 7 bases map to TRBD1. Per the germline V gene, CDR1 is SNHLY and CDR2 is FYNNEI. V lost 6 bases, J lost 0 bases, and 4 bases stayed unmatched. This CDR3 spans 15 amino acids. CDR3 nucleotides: TGTGCCAGCAGCCCGGACAGGACGAACACCGGGGAGCTGTTTTTT. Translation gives CASSPDRTNTGELFF.

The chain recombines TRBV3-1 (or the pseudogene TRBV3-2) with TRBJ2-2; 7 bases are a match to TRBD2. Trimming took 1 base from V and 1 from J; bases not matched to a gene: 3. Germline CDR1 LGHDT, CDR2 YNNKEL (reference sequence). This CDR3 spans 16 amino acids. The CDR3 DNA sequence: TGTGCCAGCAGCCAAGGACTAGCTCAGAACACCGGGGAGCTGTTTTTT. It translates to CASSQGLAQNTGELFF.

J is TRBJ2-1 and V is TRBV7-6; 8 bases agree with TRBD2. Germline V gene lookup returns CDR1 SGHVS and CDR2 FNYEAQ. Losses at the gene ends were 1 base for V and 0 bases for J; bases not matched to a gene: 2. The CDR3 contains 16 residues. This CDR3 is CASSLGGTSSYNEQFF. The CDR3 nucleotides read TGTGCCAGCAGCTTAGGCGGGACTAGCTCCTACAATGAGCAGTTCTTC.

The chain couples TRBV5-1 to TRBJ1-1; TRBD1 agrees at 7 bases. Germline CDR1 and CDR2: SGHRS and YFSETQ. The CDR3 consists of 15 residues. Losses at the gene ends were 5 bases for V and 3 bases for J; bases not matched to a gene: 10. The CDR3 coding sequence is TGCGCCAGCAGTAGTATTGGACAGGCTCACACTGAAGCTTTCTTT. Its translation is CASSSIGQAHTEAFF. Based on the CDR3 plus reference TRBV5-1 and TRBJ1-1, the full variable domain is KAGVTQTPRYLIKTRGQQVTLSCSPISGHRSVSWYQQTPGQGLQFLFEYFSETQRNKGNFPGRFSGRQFSNSRSEMNVSTLELGDSALYLCASSSIGQAHTEAFFGQGTRLTVV.

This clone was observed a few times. CDR3 sequence: CASSPGGNSNQPQHF. CDR3 nucleotide sequence: TGTGCCAGCTCACCTGGGGGGAATAGCAATCAGCCCCAGCATTTT. The rearrangement joins TRBV18 to TRBJ1-5, with a weak D call TRBD1 (5 bases). CDR1 KGHSH and CDR2 LQKENI come from the germline V gene. The length of the CDR3 is 15 residues. V lost 3 bases to trimming and J lost 0 bases, with 9 bases between them.

As DNA, the CDR3 is TGTGCCAGCAGCGTAGCCCTAGCGGGGGCTAATGAGCAGTTCTTC. Translation: CASSVALAGANEQFF. The rearrangement links TRBV9 to TRBJ2-1; TRBD2 matches at 10 bases. Trimming took 0 bases from V and 7 from J; bases not matched to a gene: 4. Germline CDR1 is SGDLS and CDR2 is YYNGEE. There are 15 residues in the CDR3.